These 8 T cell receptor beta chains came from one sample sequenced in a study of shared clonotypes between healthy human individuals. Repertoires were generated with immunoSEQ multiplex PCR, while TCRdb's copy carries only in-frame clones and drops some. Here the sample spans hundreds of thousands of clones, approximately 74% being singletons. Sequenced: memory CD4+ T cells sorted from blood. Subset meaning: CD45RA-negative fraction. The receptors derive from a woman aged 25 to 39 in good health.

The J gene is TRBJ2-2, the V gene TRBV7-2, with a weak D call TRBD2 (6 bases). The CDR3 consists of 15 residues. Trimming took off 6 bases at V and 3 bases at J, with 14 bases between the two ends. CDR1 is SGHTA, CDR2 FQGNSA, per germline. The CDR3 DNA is TGTGCCAGCAGTACCCGACTAGGGGACACCGGGGAGCTGTTTTTT. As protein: CASSTRLGDTGELFF.

In nucleotides, the CDR3 is TGTGCCAGCAGCCCAGGGACTAGTTTGGGTGAGCAGTTCTTC. This codes for CASSPGTSLGEQFF. This sequence joins TRBV9 and TRBJ2-1; TRBD2 aligns across 8 bases. CDR3 length equals 14 residues. The germline V gene has CDR1 SGDLS and CDR2 YYNGEE. The V gene end was trimmed by 4 bases and the J gene end by 9 bases; junction bases not matched to a gene: 9.

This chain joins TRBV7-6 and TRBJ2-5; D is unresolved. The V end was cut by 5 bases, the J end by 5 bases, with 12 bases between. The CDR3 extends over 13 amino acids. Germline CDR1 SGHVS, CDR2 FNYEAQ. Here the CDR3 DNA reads TGTGCCAGCAGCCCAGCCGTTCGGGAGACCCAGTACTTC. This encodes CASSPAVRETQYF.

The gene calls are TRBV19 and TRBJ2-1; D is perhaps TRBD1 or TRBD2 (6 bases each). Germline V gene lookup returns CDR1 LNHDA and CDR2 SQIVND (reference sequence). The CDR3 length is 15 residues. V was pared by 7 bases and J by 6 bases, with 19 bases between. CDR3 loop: CASTARDTRFNEQFF. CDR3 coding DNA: TGTGCCAGTACCGCGCGGGACACCCGCTTCAATGAGCAGTTCTTC.

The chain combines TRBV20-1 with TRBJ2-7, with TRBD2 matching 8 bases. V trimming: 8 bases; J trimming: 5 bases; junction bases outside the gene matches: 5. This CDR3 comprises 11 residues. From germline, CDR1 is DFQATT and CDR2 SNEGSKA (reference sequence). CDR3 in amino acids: CSTGGPNEQYF. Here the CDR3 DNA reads TGCAGTACGGGAGGGCCCAACGAGCAGTACTTC.

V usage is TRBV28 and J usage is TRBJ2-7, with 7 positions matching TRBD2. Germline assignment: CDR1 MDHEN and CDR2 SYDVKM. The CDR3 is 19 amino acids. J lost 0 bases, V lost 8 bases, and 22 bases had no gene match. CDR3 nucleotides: TGTGCCAGCCGAGGGTGGGGGGGTGTGGTAGCGGAGTTCTCCTACGAGCAGTACTTC. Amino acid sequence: CASRGWGGVVAEFSYEQYF.

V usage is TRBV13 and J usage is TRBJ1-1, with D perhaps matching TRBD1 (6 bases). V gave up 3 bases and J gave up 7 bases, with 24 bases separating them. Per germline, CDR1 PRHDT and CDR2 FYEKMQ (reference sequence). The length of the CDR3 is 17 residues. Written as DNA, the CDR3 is TGTGCCAGCAGCTTCCAGAAGACCCGGACAGTTCACGGTGAAGCTTTCTTT. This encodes CASSFQKTRTVHGEAFF.

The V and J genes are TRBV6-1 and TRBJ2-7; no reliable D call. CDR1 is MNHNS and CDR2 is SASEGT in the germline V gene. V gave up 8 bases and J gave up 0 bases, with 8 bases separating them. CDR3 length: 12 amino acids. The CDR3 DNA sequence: TGTGCCAGCGGGCGCAGCTCCTACGAGCAGTACTTC. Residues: CASGRSSYEQYF.